This T cell receptor (beta chain) appears in the sequencing data of a study of blood T cell repertoires in COVID-19. About the study: Sites across the United States, Italy and Spain contributed samples from acute and convalescent COVID-19. Sources were T cells, B-cell-depleted T cells, or PBMCs; the material itself was cDNA or gDNA.

Under the authors' procedure: Amplification from reference gene primers served as the basis for estimated nucleated cell counts. Using immunoSEQ multiplex PCR, the repertoire was profiled, and TCRdb retains in-frame clones only, with some absent. That table furnishes V, J and clone size, whereas the DNA furnished D and trimming. The data show 50,000 to 65,000 clones, roughly 90% seen once. Seattle patient enrollment occurred during active infection, with longitudinal follow-up thereafter. The source material was peripheral blood. The receptor was isolated from a woman older than 75 with COVID-19, enrolled during active disease.

The CDR3 here is CASSPGGRTEYF. DNA of the CDR3: TGTGCCAGCTCCCCCGGCGGGCGCACGGAGTATTTT. The V call is TRBV6-5, the J call TRBJ2-3; a weak D match, TRBD2 (5 bases). CDR1 MNHEY and CDR2 SVGAGI come from the germline V gene. There are 12 residues in the CDR3. The germline V and J ends were trimmed by 8 bases and 13 bases, with 19 bases remaining between them.